A single T cell receptor beta chain is shown here with its context. This sample is drawn from a study of T cell responses to AZD1222 COVID-19 vaccine. This table comes from immunoSEQ multiplex PCR, and its TCRdb copy is limited to in-frame clones, with some not included. Of 90,000 to 150,000 clones listed, 70% to 90% are singletons. Germline CDR1 is SGHNT and CDR2 is YENEEA. Trimming removed 3 bases at V and 4 bases at J, with 9 bases between. CDR3 length equals 13 residues. The source of this sequence is an adult in good health. V and J are TRBV11-3 and TRBJ1-1; D gene uncertain. The sequences come from peripheral blood, collected on day 0 of AZD1222 vaccination. The CDR3 protein is CASSFHGSTEAFF. The CDR3 bases are TGTGCCAGCAGCTTCCACGGGAGCACTGAAGCTTTCTTT.